A single sample is the source of the 27 T cell receptor beta chains below, sequenced in a study of T cells in localized non-small cell lung cancer. The method was immunoSEQ multiplex PCR; TCRdb's version includes in-frame clones alone and lacks a portion of them. The repertoire holds 2,800 or so clones, with approximately 30% as singletons. The material was lung tumor tissue, obtained before any cancer treatment. These receptors were collected from a female donor older than 55 with stage II squamous cell lung carcinoma.

This clone was seen a few times. The rearrangement joins TRBV15 to TRBJ1-2; TRBD1 is a possible D gene (5 bases). Looked up from germline, CDR1 is LNHNV and CDR2 is YYDKDF (reference sequence). The CDR3 consists of 14 residues. V shed 2 bases and J shed 10 bases, with 17 bases lying between them. CDR3 DNA: TGTGCCACCAGCAGAACATCGGGGCCCGGTGTCTACACCTTC. This gives the protein CATSRTSGPGVYTF. The full variable domain, its missing parts supplied by reference TRBV15 and TRBJ1-2, is DAMVIQNPRYQVTQFGKPVTLSCSQTLNHNVMYWYQQKSSQAPKLLFHYYDKDFNNEADTPDNFQSRRPNTSFCFLDIRSPGLGDTAMYLCATSRTSGPGVYTFGSGTRLTVV.

The chain couples TRBV5-1 to TRBJ2-7; a possible D gene is TRBD1 (6 bases). The V and J ends lost 3 bases and 2 bases respectively, with 12 bases between them. This CDR3 has 14 amino acids. Germline CDR1 SGHRS, CDR2 YFSETQ. CDR3: CASSSRDIAYEQYF. The CDR3 DNA reads as TGCGCCAGCAGCTCCCGGGACATAGCCTACGAGCAGTACTTC.

The chain uses TRBV19 and TRBJ2-5; 11 bases agree with TRBD2. Trimming at V came to 3 bases and at J to 5 bases, leaving 2 bases not matched to a gene. Germline-derived CDR1 and CDR2 are LNHDA and SQIVND (reference sequence). The CDR3 is 14 residues long. CDR3 residues: CASSIRLAGETQYF. CDR3 DNA: TGTGCCAGTAGTATTAGACTAGCGGGGGAGACCCAGTACTTC.

This clone showed up just a few times. V is TRBV6-8 and J is TRBJ1-2, with D maybe TRBD1 (5 bases). Trimming shortened V by 5 bases and J by 2 bases, and 9 bases separated the two germline ends. The germline gives CDR1 MNHGY, CDR2 SAAAGT. This CDR3 comprises 13 residues. The CDR3 region is CASSTSGNYGYTF. In DNA form, the CDR3 reads TGTGCCAGCAGTACTTCAGGGAACTATGGCTACACCTTC.

This clone is medium-sized within its sample. The chain uses TRBV11-3 and TRBJ1-2; 7 bases align to TRBD1. V shed 5 bases, J shed 3 bases, and the junction held 9 bases outside the gene matches. CDR1 and CDR2 from the germline V gene are SGHNT and YENEEA. The CDR3 has 15 amino acids. CDR3 sequence (DNA): TGTGCCAGCAGCCCCTCGACAGGGTCCTACTATGGCTACACCTTC. Translation gives CASSPSTGSYYGYTF.

This clone is judged large. The V and J genes are TRBV9 and TRBJ1-1; D is uncertain. The germline CDR1 and CDR2 sequences are SGDLS and YYNGEE. Trimming cost V 0 bases and J 2 bases, with 11 bases left between them. The CDR3 length is 15 residues. The CDR3 DNA follows: TGTGCCAGCAGCGTAGTCTTCTCGGCCAACACTGAAGCTTTCTTT. Protein sequence: CASSVVFSANTEAFF.

This clone was detected a few times. The rearrangement joins TRBV6-7 to TRBJ2-7; D possibly corresponds to TRBD1 (5 bases). TRBV6-7 carries the ORF label, with uncertain function. The V end was cut by 5 bases, the J end by 2 bases, with 10 bases between. CDR3 size: 13 residues. The CDR3 DNA reads TGTGCCAGCAGTGAAACAGGCCCCTACGAGCAGTACTTC. Residues: CASSETGPYEQYF.

The rearrangement uses TRBV5-1 and TRBJ1-4; D not resolved. The CDR3 sequence is 16 residues long. The germline V gene encodes CDR1 SGHRS and CDR2 YFSETQ. V dropped 1 base and J dropped 1 base, with 11 bases sitting between them. CDR3 in DNA: TGCGCCAGCAGCTTGTCTCCGGACGGAACTAATGAAAAACTGTTTTTT. It yields the protein CASSLSPDGTNEKLFF.

The chain couples TRBV11-3 to TRBJ1-3; the D gene is possibly TRBD1 (5 bases). The CDR3 is 14 residues long. From germline, CDR1 is SGHNT and CDR2 YENEEA. The V and J ends lost 6 bases and 2 bases respectively, with 11 bases between them. CDR3 bases: TGTGCCAGCAGACCCGGGACGGCTGGAAACACCATATATTTT. This encodes CASRPGTAGNTIYF.

The chain is built from TRBV18 and TRBJ1-4; no reliable D call. Trimming shortened V by 6 bases and J by 5 bases, and 16 bases separated the two germline ends. Germline V gives CDR1 KGHSH, CDR2 LQKENI. The CDR3 consists of 15 residues. The CDR3 DNA reads as TGTGCCAGCTCTCGAACAGCAGGCCGGAATGAAAAACTGTTTTTT. This gives the protein CASSRTAGRNEKLFF. Looking up the rest from reference TRBV18 and TRBJ1-4 gives the full variable domain: NAGVMQNPRHLVRRRGQEARLRCSPMKGHSHVYWYRQLPEEGLKFMVYLQKENIIDESGMPKERFSAEFPKEGPSILRIQQVVRGDSAAYFCASSRTAGRNEKLFFGSGTQLSVL.

This clone was observed a few times. CDR3 amino acids: CASRTFGTDTQYF. The CDR3 DNA is TGTGCCAGTAGGACTTTTGGAACAGATACGCAGTATTTT. The chain is built from TRBV19 and TRBJ2-3; the D is unclear. The V end lost 6 bases, the J end lost 3 bases, and 10 bases lay between the germline ends. Germline assignment: CDR1 LNHDA and CDR2 SQIVND (reference sequence). The CDR3 covers 13 residues.

The chain recombines TRBV10-2 with TRBJ2-7; D remains ambiguous. Trimming pared 2 bases from V and 3 bases from J, leaving 8 bases between. This CDR3 is built from 13 residues. Germline V lookup: CDR1 WSHSY, CDR2 SAAADI. The CDR3 sequence is CASSEGLDYEQYF. CDR3 bases: TGCGCCAGCAGTGAGGGCCTTGACTACGAGCAGTACTTC.

This clone was observed a few times. The chain couples TRBV6-8 to TRBJ2-5; 11 bases are a match to TRBD2. V dropped 7 bases and J dropped 5; count of bases not matched to a gene: 3. CDR1 and CDR2 from the germline V gene are MNHGY and SAAAGT. The CDR3 is 13 residues long. The CDR3, as DNA: TGTGCCAGCACCGGACTAGCGGGCGAGACCCAGTACTTC. It specifies CASTGLAGETQYF.

This clone occurred many times. The CDR3 reads CASSLGHRAYNYGYTF. The DNA of the CDR3 is TGTGCCAGCAGCTTAGGGCACAGGGCCTATAACTATGGCTACACCTTC. V and J are TRBV11-3 and TRBJ1-2, with D maybe TRBD1 (6 bases). Trimming pared 1 base from V and 1 base from J, leaving 13 bases between. Germline V lookup: CDR1 SGHNT, CDR2 YENEEA. CDR3 length: 16 amino acids.

The chain uses TRBV11-3 and TRBJ2-1; a possible D gene is TRBD2 (7 bases). CDR1 and CDR2 from the germline V gene are SGHNT and YENEEA. V dropped 5 bases and J dropped 2 bases, with 13 bases sitting between them. The CDR3 has 15 amino acids. CDR3: CASSIVGGPYNEQFF. In nucleotides, the CDR3 is TGTGCCAGCAGCATAGTGGGGGGGCCCTACAATGAGCAGTTCTTC.

There are a few counts of this clone. V and J are TRBV19 and TRBJ1-4, with 7 bases lining up with TRBD1. V lost 5 bases and J lost 3; bases outside the gene matches: 6. The CDR3 contains 15 residues. Germline CDR1 is LNHDA and CDR2 is SQIVND (reference sequence). In DNA form, the CDR3 reads TGTGCCAGTAGTTTTCGACAGGGCTCTAATGAAAAACTGTTTTTT. This gives the protein CASSFRQGSNEKLFF. The entire variable domain, with the rest obtained from reference TRBV19 and TRBJ1-4, is as follows: DGGITQSPKYLFRKEGQNVTLSCEQNLNHDAMYWYRQDPGQGLRLIYYSQIVNDFQKGDIAEGYSVSREKKESFPLTVTSAQKNPTAFYLCASSFRQGSNEKLFFGSGTQLSVL.

V and J are TRBV10-2 and TRBJ2-3; TRBD1 aligns across 7 bases. The CDR3 loop spans 15 amino acids. V was pared by 4 bases and J by 2 bases, with 6 bases of the junction left unmatched. Per germline, CDR1 WSHSY and CDR2 SAAADI. Written as DNA, the CDR3 is TGCGCCAGCAGTGGGGAGACAGGGATCACAGATACGCAGTATTTT. It specifies CASSGETGITDTQYF.

This clone is large by share. The chain employs TRBV11-3 and TRBJ1-1, with TRBD1 matching over 7 bases. This CDR3 has 14 amino acids. CDR1 is SGHNT, CDR2 YENEEA, per germline. After removal of 5 bases from V and 5 bases from J, the junction contained 8 bases not matched to a gene. CDR3 sequence: CASSPTGMETEAFF. The CDR3 DNA reads TGTGCCAGCAGCCCGACAGGGATGGAAACTGAAGCTTTCTTT.

The V and J genes are TRBV11-3 and TRBJ1-4; 10 bases are a match to TRBD1. The CDR3 spans 15 residues. V shed 5 bases and J 7 bases; nucleotides not matched to a gene: 7. The germline V gene has CDR1 SGHNT and CDR2 YENEEA. As DNA, the CDR3 is TGTGCCAGCAGCCGATCCGGGACAGGGGCTGAAAAACTGTTTTTT. Translating gives CASSRSGTGAEKLFF.

The chain is built from TRBV18 and TRBJ2-5, with D uncertain. V was trimmed by 4 bases and J by 5 bases, leaving 8 bases between them. Germline CDR1 reads KGHSH; CDR2 reads LQKENI. The CDR3 loop spans 12 amino acids. The CDR3 region is CASSQKGETQYF. The CDR3 DNA is TGTGCCAGCTCACAAAAGGGTGAGACCCAGTACTTC.

This clone was picked up a small number of times. J is TRBJ2-7 and V is TRBV28; the match to TRBD1 covers 9 bases. CDR1 is MDHEN, CDR2 SYDVKM, per germline. V lost 2 bases, J lost 7 bases, and 6 bases stayed unmatched. CDR3 length: 14 residues. The CDR3 nucleotides read TGTGCCAGCAGTTTACACGGGACAGGGTTTGAGCAGTACTTC. Translation gives CASSLHGTGFEQYF.

This clone was seen a handful of times. The chain combines TRBV5-1 with TRBJ1-4; 8 bases are shared with TRBD1. Germline values: CDR1 SGHRS, CDR2 YFSETQ. J lost 7 bases, V lost 5 bases, and 7 bases had no gene match. There are 14 residues in the CDR3. The CDR3 DNA reads TGCGCCAGCAGATCCGGGACAGGCGCTGAAAAACTGTTTTTT. The encoded protein is CASRSGTGAEKLFF.

The chain employs TRBV25-1 and TRBJ1-5; D is uncertain. The ends were cut back, 3 bases at V and 9 bases at J, with 15 bases in the middle. This CDR3 is 14 amino acids long. Per germline, CDR1 MGHDK and CDR2 SYGVNS. The CDR3 region has the DNA TGTGCCAGCAGTGACGGTTATCAATTGTTGCCCCAGCATTTT. It specifies CASSDGYQLLPQHF.

By proportion, this clone is medium-sized (0.01 to 0.1%). The chain uses TRBV11-3 and TRBJ1-1; D unresolved. Germline values: CDR1 SGHNT, CDR2 YENEEA. This CDR3 spans 14 amino acids. V shed 1 base and J shed 3 bases, with 9 bases lying between them. In DNA, the CDR3 is TGTGCCAGCAGCTTAGTAGGGAGCTACACTGAAGCTTTCTTT. Translation gives CASSLVGSYTEAFF.

This clone occurred a few times. The V call is TRBV28, the J call TRBJ1-1; D is perhaps TRBD1 (5 bases). V dropped 6 bases and J dropped 8 bases, with 19 bases sitting between them. Germline lookup yields CDR1 MDHEN and CDR2 SYDVKM. The CDR3 has 14 residues. The CDR3 DNA reads TGTGCCAGCAGCTCGCTGCGAACCTACAGGGAAGCTTTCTTT. It yields the protein CASSSLRTYREAFF.

The CDR3 loop is CASSPNQGGREAFF. In nucleotides, the CDR3 is TGTGCCAGCTCACCCAACCAGGGAGGCAGGGAAGCTTTCTTT. The J gene is TRBJ1-1, the V gene TRBV18, with D possibly matching TRBD1 (5 bases). The V gene lost 3 bases and the J gene lost 8 bases, with 16 bases spanning the gap. The germline V gene has CDR1 KGHSH and CDR2 LQKENI. The CDR3 extends over 14 amino acids.

Relative to its sample, this clone is medium-sized (0.01 to 0.1%). The chain carries TRBV11-3 and TRBJ2-3; D may be TRBD2 (6 bases). This CDR3 is 14 amino acids long. Germline V CDR1 and CDR2: SGHNT, YENEEA. V was shortened by 4 bases and J by 2 bases, with 10 bases between the two germline ends. This chain's CDR3 is CASSSGLYTDTQYF. The DNA for the CDR3 is TGTGCCAGCAGCTCAGGACTATACACAGATACGCAGTATTTT.